One and the same sample provided the 27 T cell receptor beta chains below, sequenced in a study of shared clonotypes between healthy human individuals. Measured with immunoSEQ multiplex PCR; TCRdb has only the in-frame clones, and not every one. The sample has about 110,000 clones, around two thirds seen once. Sequenced: memory CD8+ T cells sorted from blood. The subset is: CD45RO+ cells pooled with CCR7-negative TemRA cells. The receptors come from a woman in her 30s in good health.

The chain recombines TRBV6-5 with TRBJ1-5; D is undetermined. Trimming removed 6 bases at V and 6 bases at J, with 12 bases between. Germline-derived CDR1 and CDR2 are MNHEY and SVGAGI. CDR3 length: 13 amino acids. DNA of the CDR3: TGTGCCAGCAGCCTGGGATCCCCTCAGCCCCAGCATTTT. Protein sequence: CASSLGSPQPQHF.

The genes are TRBV20-1 and TRBJ2-5, with D hard to call. The J call may be faulty, since TRBJ2-7 better matches the DNA end. The germline V gene encodes CDR1 DFQATT and CDR2 SNEGSKA (reference sequence). There are 10 residues in the CDR3. The CDR3 DNA follows: TGCAGTGGGACGACCTACGAGCAGTACTTC. It is translated as CSGTTYEQYF.

The chain uses TRBV19 and TRBJ2-1; TRBD2 aligns across 8 bases. V was pared by 5 bases and J by 9 bases, with 6 bases of the junction left unmatched. Germline lookup yields CDR1 LNHDA and CDR2 SQIVND (reference sequence). This CDR3 contains 13 residues. CDR3 loop: CASSHPGGREQFF. DNA of the CDR3: TGTGCCAGTAGTCATCCGGGAGGGCGTGAGCAGTTCTTC. The full variable domain, in which reference TRBV19 and TRBJ2-1 provide the parts outside the CDR3, is DGGITQSPKYLFRKEGQNVTLSCEQNLNHDAMYWYRQDPGQGLRLIYYSQIVNDFQKGDIAEGYSVSREKKESFPLTVTSAQKNPTAFYLCASSHPGGREQFFGPGTRLTVL.

This chain uses TRBV25-1 with TRBJ1-1, with 9 bases aligning to TRBD1. The CDR3 has 13 residues. Unmatched junction bases numbered 4, after V lost 6 bases and J lost 5 bases. Looked up from germline, CDR1 is MGHDK and CDR2 is SYGVNS. The CDR3: CASRDRGETEAFF. For the CDR3, the DNA is TGTGCCAGCAGGGACAGGGGAGAAACTGAAGCTTTCTTT.

This clone has more than one count but fewer than ten. The chain combines TRBV29-1 with TRBJ2-1; D gene uncertain. Germline CDR1 is SQVTM and CDR2 is ANQGSEA. The V gene lost 8 bases and the J gene lost 7 bases, with 3 bases spanning the gap. This CDR3 has 8 residues. CDR3 DNA: TGCAGCATAAATGAGCAGTTCTTC. Its protein product is CSINEQFF.

V gene TRBV4-1 combines with J gene TRBJ2-5; 8 bases map to TRBD2. The CDR3 is made up of 15 amino acids. Germline lookup yields CDR1 MGHRA and CDR2 YSYEKL. Germline trimming cut 0 bases from V and 7 bases from J; bases unmatched to any gene: 7. The CDR3 loop reads CASSQDRGGTGTQYF. The CDR3 DNA sequence: TGCGCCAGCAGCCAAGATCGCGGGGGGACCGGGACCCAGTACTTC.

This clone has ten or more counts. The chain joins TRBV25-1 to TRBJ2-1; 14 bases match TRBD2. The CDR3 covers 17 residues. CDR1 is MGHDK and CDR2 is SYGVNS in the germline V gene. J lost 7 bases, V lost 1 base, and 6 bases had no gene match. As DNA, the CDR3 is TGTGCCAGCAGTGAATCCCCGACTAGCGGGAGGGATAATGAGCAGTTCTTC. Its protein product is CASSESPTSGRDNEQFF.

As to this clone: Other DNA variants within this sample encode the same CDR3. The rearrangement links TRBV5-1 to TRBJ2-1, with 10 bases aligning to TRBD2. J was trimmed by 3 bases and V by 3 bases; bases with no gene match: 3. The CDR3 loop spans 15 amino acids. Germline V CDR1 and CDR2: SGHRS, YFSETQ. The CDR3 loop reads CASSSSSGGYNEQFF. CDR3 DNA: TGCGCCAGCAGCTCTTCTAGCGGGGGCTACAATGAGCAGTTCTTC.

The V gene is TRBV6-7, the J gene TRBJ2-6; 8 bases are shared with TRBD1. TRBV6-7 counts as an open reading frame of uncertain function. The length of the CDR3 is 19 residues. The V gene end was trimmed by 6 bases and the J gene end by 3 bases; junction bases not matched to a gene: 16. CDR3 sequence (DNA): TGTGCCAGCAGCAAACTGTGCAGGGGGCCAGCTAGTGGGGCCAACGTCCTGACTTTC. Translation: CASSKLCRGPASGANVLTF.

This clone appeared a few times. The genes are TRBV11-1 and TRBJ2-1; the D is unclear. Germline CDR1 reads SGHAT; CDR2 reads FQDESV (reference sequence). The CDR3 length is 13 residues. Trimming removed 0 bases from V and 6 bases from J, with 6 bases in between. CDR3 protein: CASSLASANEQFF. As DNA, the CDR3 is TGTGCCAGCAGCTTAGCATCTGCCAATGAGCAGTTCTTC.

This clone was found a few times. The V gene is TRBV9, the J gene TRBJ2-3; 8 bases are a match to TRBD2. Germline V gene sequence: CDR1 SGDLS, CDR2 YYNGEE. J gave up 5 bases and V 3 bases, and 11 bases lay outside the gene matches. CDR3 size: 16 residues. CDR3 nucleotides: TGTGCCAGCAGCGGAGGACTAGCCCCTTTTAGAGATACGCAGTATTTT. It encodes CASSGGLAPFRDTQYF.

The V and J genes are TRBV11-2 and TRBJ2-1; perhaps TRBD2 as D (6 bases). Germline loops: CDR1 SGHAT, CDR2 FQNNGV. This CDR3 spans 13 amino acids. Trimming left V 0 bases short and J 10 bases short, with 10 bases between. The CDR3 here is CASSLDGGDEQFF. CDR3 DNA sequence: TGTGCCAGCAGCTTAGATGGCGGGGACGAGCAGTTCTTC. The full variable domain, its missing parts supplied by reference TRBV11-2 and TRBJ2-1, is EAGVAQSPRYKIIEKRQSVAFWCNPISGHATLYWYQQILGQGPKLLIQFQNNGVVDDSQLPKDRFSAERLKGVDSTLKIQPAKLEDSAVYLCASSLDGGDEQFFGPGTRLTVL.

This clone was counted a few times. The genes are TRBV5-4 and TRBJ2-3; perhaps TRBD1 as D (5 bases). This CDR3 spans 16 amino acids. The ends were cut back, 2 bases at V and 5 bases at J, with 18 bases in the middle. Per germline, CDR1 SGHNT and CDR2 YYREEE (reference sequence). CDR3 in amino acids: CASSFFGAGRQDTQYF. CDR3 bases: TGTGCCAGCAGCTTCTTTGGGGCAGGAAGGCAAGATACGCAGTATTTT.

The chain combines TRBV7-9 with TRBJ2-7, with D perhaps matching TRBD2 (5 bases). This CDR3 contains 15 residues. From germline, CDR1 is SEHNR and CDR2 FQNEAQ (reference sequence). Trimming took 1 base from V and 0 from J, leaving 10 bases between them. CDR3 protein: CASSLGKGASYEQYF. The DNA of the CDR3 is TGTGCCAGCAGCTTAGGTAAGGGAGCCTCCTACGAGCAGTACTTC.

The J gene is TRBJ2-7, the V gene TRBV29-1; the D is unclear. Trimming took 7 bases from V and 2 from J, leaving 15 bases between them. The CDR3 runs to 13 residues. CDR1 SQVTM and CDR2 ANQGSEA come from the germline V gene. The CDR3 loop reads CSATGSATYEQYF. In DNA, the CDR3 is TGCAGCGCTACCGGATCAGCGACCTACGAGCAGTACTTC.

V and J are TRBV25-1 and TRBJ2-7; TRBD2 agrees at 10 bases. This CDR3 contains 17 residues. V was pared by 2 bases and J by 3 bases, with 10 bases of the junction left unmatched. Germline-derived CDR1 and CDR2 are MGHDK and SYGVNS. The CDR3 here is CASSEPSGSKVHYEQYF. As DNA, the CDR3 is TGTGCCAGCAGTGAACCTAGCGGGAGCAAAGTTCACTACGAGCAGTACTTC.

This chain uses TRBV9 with TRBJ2-1; tentatively, D is TRBD2 (5 bases). This CDR3 spans 14 amino acids. V was cut by 2 bases and J by 10 bases, with 16 bases left in between. The V gene's germline CDR1 is SGDLS and CDR2 YYNGEE. The CDR3 coding sequence is TGTGCCAGCAGCGTCCTAAAGGAACCGGGGGAGCAGTTCTTC. It specifies CASSVLKEPGEQFF. The full variable domain, its missing parts supplied by reference TRBV9 and TRBJ2-1, is DSGVTQTPKHLITATGQRVTLRCSPRSGDLSVYWYQQSLDQGLQFLIQYYNGEERAKGNILERFSAQQFPDLHSELNLSSLELGDSALYFCASSVLKEPGEQFFGPGTRLTVL.

This chain links TRBV7-3 with TRBJ2-5; D may be TRBD1 or TRBD2 (6 bases each). This CDR3 comprises 15 residues. Germline CDR1 reads SGHTA; CDR2 reads FQGTGA. V dropped 5 bases and J dropped 4 bases, with 17 bases sitting between them. The CDR3 DNA sequence: TGTGCCAGCAGCAAGATAGGAGGGGGGACAGAGACCCAGTACTTC. The encoded protein is CASSKIGGGTETQYF.

The chain has TRBV15 and TRBJ2-5, with TRBD1 identical over 7 bases. V shed 0 bases, J shed 5 bases, and the junction held 3 bases outside the gene matches. The V gene's germline CDR1 is LNHNV and CDR2 YYDKDF (reference sequence). This CDR3 is built from 14 residues. The DNA for the CDR3 is TGTGCCACCAGCAGAGACAGGGGGTCGGAGACCCAGTACTTC. Protein: CATSRDRGSETQYF.

The chain uses TRBV28 and TRBJ2-7; tentative D call: TRBD2 (6 bases). The germline V gene encodes CDR1 MDHEN and CDR2 SYDVKM. The CDR3 extends over 14 amino acids. The V gene lost 4 bases and the J gene lost 2 bases, with 12 bases spanning the gap. The CDR3 region has the DNA TGTGCCAGCAGTTGTCGGGACTGGGCCTACGAGCAGTACTTC. Translation gives CASSCRDWAYEQYF.

The rearrangement joins TRBV6-6 to TRBJ2-5; D is perhaps TRBD2 (7 bases). The CDR3 loop spans 15 amino acids. V was shortened by 0 bases and J by 5 bases, with 13 bases between the two germline ends. Germline V CDR1 and CDR2: MNHNY, SVGAGI (reference sequence). The CDR3 bases are TGTGCCAGCAGTTACTCACGGGGGGCCCAGGAGACCCAGTACTTC. Its translation is CASSYSRGAQETQYF.

The V call is TRBV5-1, the J call TRBJ2-3; D is undetermined. The length of the CDR3 is 14 residues. Trimming removed 1 base at V and 5 bases at J, with 11 bases between. Germline V CDR1 and CDR2: SGHRS, YFSETQ. Written as DNA, the CDR3 is TGCGCCAGCAGCTTGAGTGGTACCGGAGATACGCAGTATTTT. Amino acids: CASSLSGTGDTQYF.

J is TRBJ2-3 and V is TRBV28; D call uncertain. Per the germline V gene, CDR1 is MDHEN and CDR2 is SYDVKM. V was pared by 5 bases and J by 0 bases, with 12 bases between. The CDR3 covers 15 residues. CDR3: CASSPLGVSTDTQYF. The DNA of the CDR3 is TGTGCCAGCAGTCCACTCGGAGTAAGCACAGATACGCAGTATTTT.

The rearrangement joins TRBV19 to TRBJ2-5; unclear D gene. This CDR3 region has 13 residues. Trimming took off 0 bases at V and 3 bases at J, with 5 bases between the two ends. Germline CDR1 and CDR2: LNHDA and SQIVND (reference sequence). CDR3 sequence (DNA): TGTGCCAGTAGTATAGACCCAGAAGAGACCCAGTACTTC. It yields the protein CASSIDPEETQYF.

This chain joins TRBV11-2 and TRBJ1-2; D may be TRBD1 (5 bases). V was shortened by 6 bases and J by 6 bases, with 26 bases between the two germline ends. The CDR3 contains 17 residues. Germline loops: CDR1 SGHAT, CDR2 FQNNGV. The CDR3 region has the DNA TGTGCCAGCAGGCCAACGGCAATAAGGGGCCCCGGGGATGGCTACACCTTC. Its protein product is CASRPTAIRGPGDGYTF.

This clone was observed a single time. This chain uses TRBV7-9 with TRBJ2-7; 14 bases map to TRBD2. Germline values: CDR1 SEHNR, CDR2 FQNEAQ (reference sequence). CDR3 length equals 17 residues. The junction had 11 bases not matched to a gene; V was cut back by 5 bases and J by 5 bases. The CDR3 spells CASSPGTSGSGLHEQYF. For the CDR3, the DNA is TGTGCCAGCAGCCCCGGGACTAGCGGGAGCGGCCTCCACGAGCAGTACTTC.

The chain recombines TRBV19 with TRBJ2-1; D perhaps matches TRBD2 (5 bases). V was trimmed by 1 base and J by 0 bases, leaving 16 bases between them. Germline values: CDR1 LNHDA, CDR2 SQIVND (reference sequence). The length of the CDR3 is 18 residues. Written as DNA, the CDR3 is TGTGCCAGTAGTATAGTTCCCGGAAGGGAGCGCTCCTACAATGAGCAGTTCTTC. It specifies CASSIVPGRERSYNEQFF.